A selection of T cell receptor beta chains follows, all from one sample in a study of blood T cells in healthy people across ages. TCRdb passed the 5' RACE reads through MiXCR, listing each CDR3 protein once. The sample lists some 730,000 distinct CDR3 sequences; about 24% were seen once. Material for sequencing was blood. These receptors came from a man aged 65-85 years in good health. CDR3s include the opening cysteine and the closing phenylalanine or tryptophan. Each record gives: D gene, V gene, clone size, J gene, CDR3 protein, CDR3 DNA. The D gene is left open where the match is weak. Some rows mark clone size as missing; the rest say once, few, many or name a class of expanded clone.

D: TRBD1
V: TRBV29-1
size: few
J: TRBJ1-2
CDR3: CSAPGQGAYGYTF
DNA: TGCAGCGCCCCGGGACAGGGGGCCTACGGCTACACCTTC

D: TRBD1
V: TRBV2
size: few
J: TRBJ1-2
CDR3: CARAEQTGGNGYTF
DNA: TGTGCCAGGGCCGAACAGACAGGGGGGAATGGCTACACCTTC

D: TRBD2
V: TRBV6-1
size: .
J: TRBJ2-3
CDR3: CASSLQLAASTDTQYF
DNA: TGTGCCAGCAGTCTACAACTAGCGGCTAGCACAGATACGCAGTATTTT

D: .
V: TRBV2
size: .
J: TRBJ1-2
CDR3: CASSDRGSCGYTF
DNA: TGTGCCAGCAGTGATAGGGGTAGCTGTGGCTACACCTTC

D: TRBD2
V: TRBV6-2/TRBV6-3
size: .
J: TRBJ2-3
CDR3: CASSYDPSAGVRADTQYF
DNA: TGTGCCAGCAGTTACGACCCCTCCGCGGGGGTTAGGGCAGATACGCAGTATTTT

D: TRBD1
V: TRBV18
size: .
J: TRBJ2-6
CDR3: CASSQNRDSSSGANVLTF
DNA: TGTGCCAGCTCACAAAACCGGGACAGTAGCTCTGGGGCCAACGTCCTGACTTTC

D: .
V: TRBV12-3/TRBV12-4
size: .
J: TRBJ2-3
CDR3: CASSFYSQGDTQYF
DNA: TGTGCCAGCAGTTTTTACTCACAGGGAGATACGCAGTATTTT

D: TRBD2
V: TRBV5-1
size: .
J: TRBJ2-3
CDR3: CASSGESGGRTDTQYF
DNA: TGCGCCAGCAGCGGGGAAAGCGGGGGGCGCACAGATACGCAGTATTTT

D: .
V: TRBV12-3/TRBV12-4
size: many
J: TRBJ2-7
CDR3: CASSLAQTYEQYF
DNA: TGTGCCAGCAGTTTAGCGCAGACCTACGAGCAGTACTTC

D: TRBD2
V: TRBV7-2
size: few
J: TRBJ2-1
CDR3: CASTGGLAPYNEQFF
DNA: TGTGCCAGCACAGGGGGACTAGCGCCTTACAATGAGCAGTTCTTC

D: .
V: TRBV7-9
size: .
J: TRBJ2-1
CDR3: CASSIPGGNEQFF
DNA: TGTGCCAGCAGCATCCCGGGCGGCAATGAGCAGTTCTTC

D: .
V: TRBV18
size: few
J: TRBJ2-7
CDR3: CASSPLQDEQYF
DNA: TGTGCCAGCTCACCGCTACAGGACGAGCAGTACTTC

D: .
V: TRBV5-5
size: few
J: TRBJ1-2
CDR3: CASSPGTPYYTF
DNA: TGTGCCAGCAGCCCCGGGACACCATACTACACCTTC

D: .
V: TRBV5-6
size: few
J: TRBJ2-3
CDR3: CASSLYRPTDTQYF
DNA: TGTGCCAGCAGCTTGTACAGGCCCACAGATACGCAGTATTTT

D: TRBD1
V: TRBV28
size: .
J: TRBJ2-1
CDR3: CASSNITGTGVYNEQFF
DNA: TGTGCCAGCAGCAATATTACCGGGACAGGGGTCTACAATGAGCAGTTCTTC

D: .
V: TRBV6-6
size: .
J: TRBJ2-1
CDR3: CASSYSGYNEQFF
DNA: TGTGCCAGCAGTTACTCGGGGTACAATGAGCAGTTCTTC

D: TRBD1
V: TRBV5-1
size: many
J: TRBJ2-5
CDR3: CASSLITGTALQETQYF
DNA: TGCGCCAGCAGCTTAATAACCGGGACAGCGCTCCAAGAGACCCAGTACTTC

D: TRBD1
V: TRBV13
size: many
J: TRBJ1-6
CDR3: CASSLAGTGNSPLHF
DNA: TGTGCCAGCAGCTTAGCTGGGACAGGGAATTCACCCCTCCACTTT

D: TRBD1
V: TRBV5-1
size: .
J: TRBJ1-1
CDR3: CASSIGTGWTEAFF
DNA: TGCGCCAGCAGCATCGGGACAGGGTGGACTGAAGCTTTCTTT

D: TRBD2
V: TRBV7-9
size: once
J: TRBJ2-7
CDR3: CASSGRGISHEQYF
DNA: TGTGCCAGCAGTGGGCGGGGGATTAGCCACGAGCAGTACTTC

D: TRBD1
V: TRBV5-6
size: few
J: TRBJ1-4
CDR3: CASSVTSTGLDEKLFF
DNA: TGTGCCAGCAGCGTAACTTCGACAGGGTTGGATGAAAAACTGTTTTTT

D: .
V: TRBV12-3/TRBV12-4
size: .
J: TRBJ2-7
CDR3: CASRWGGRYEQYF
DNA: TGTGCCAGCAGGTGGGGGGGGCGTTACGAGCAGTACTTC

D: .
V: TRBV5-1
size: .
J: TRBJ2-1
CDR3: CASSLLLGRNNEQFF
DNA: TGCGCCAGCAGCTTGTTATTGGGGCGCAACAATGAGCAGTTCTTC

D: .
V: TRBV3-1
size: .
J: TRBJ2-3
CDR3: CASSERAGDTQYF
DNA: TGTGCCAGCAGCGAACGGGCGGGGGATACGCAGTATTTT

D: TRBD1
V: TRBV9
size: few
J: TRBJ2-5
CDR3: CASSPLDHWTGEETQYF
DNA: TGTGCCAGCAGCCCACTAGATCATTGGACAGGGGAAGAGACCCAGTACTTC

D: .
V: TRBV5-1
size: .
J: TRBJ1-2
CDR3: CASSLEGQDYGYTF
DNA: TGCGCCAGCAGCTTGGAGGGGCAGGACTATGGCTACACCTTC

D: .
V: TRBV7-9
size: .
J: TRBJ2-1
CDR3: CASSLAPLGAGINNEQFF
DNA: TGTGCCAGCAGCTTAGCCCCATTAGGTGCGGGGATAAACAATGAGCAGTTCTTC

D: TRBD1
V: TRBV6-5
size: .
J: TRBJ1-4
CDR3: CASSRRQGPEKLFF
DNA: TGTGCCAGCAGCCGTAGACAGGGGCCCGAAAAACTGTTTTTT